This T cell receptor (beta chain) comes out of a study of cytomegalovirus exposure and HLA in healthy donors. Whole-study findings and limits: The study listed about 150 cytomegalovirus-associated TCR beta chains. As a later analysis revealed, most CMV-associated TCR beta chains appeared HLA-restricted. Presence/absence analyses took donor sequencing depth as roughly uniform.

V was clipped by 5 bases and J by 0 bases, with 14 bases between them. Germline-derived CDR1 and CDR2 are SGHTA and FQGNSA. The CDR3 extends over 16 amino acids. PCR used 60 Vbeta primers and 13 Jbeta primers. Measured with immunoSEQ multiplex PCR; TCRdb has only the in-frame clones, and not every one. This table holds around 170,000 clones, roughly 84% found once. Comments on this clone: Its antigen remains unidentified.

The sequencing input was PBMCs. This TCR was recovered from a woman aged 50 to 65 in good health and CMV-seropositive. V gene TRBV7-2 combines with J gene TRBJ2-4; a possible D gene is TRBD2 (5 bases). Here the CDR3 reads CASSPGLLLAKNIQYF. The CDR3 DNA reads TGTGCCAGCAGCCCCGGACTGCTACTAGCCAAAAACATTCAGTACTTC.